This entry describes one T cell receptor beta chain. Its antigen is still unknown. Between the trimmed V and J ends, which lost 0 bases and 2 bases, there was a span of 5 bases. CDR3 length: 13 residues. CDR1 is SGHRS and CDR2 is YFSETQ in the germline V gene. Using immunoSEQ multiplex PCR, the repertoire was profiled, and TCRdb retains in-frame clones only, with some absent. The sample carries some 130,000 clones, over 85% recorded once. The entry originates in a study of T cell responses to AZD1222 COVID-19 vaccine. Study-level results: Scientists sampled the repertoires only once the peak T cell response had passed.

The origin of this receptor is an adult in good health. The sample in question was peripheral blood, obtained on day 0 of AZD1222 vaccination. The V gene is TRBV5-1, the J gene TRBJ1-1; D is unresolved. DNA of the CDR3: TGCGCCAGCAGCTTGGAGCCCAACACTGAAGCTTTCTTT. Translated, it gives CASSLEPNTEAFF.